The clone carrying this T cell receptor beta chain was picked up many times. The antigen is undetermined. The CDR3 covers 13 residues. Germline V gives CDR1 MDHEN, CDR2 SYDVKM. Deletions cut 6 bases from V and 5 bases from J, with 14 bases between. Amplified regions were TCR beta CDR3 sequences from RNA transcripts. The HTBI set primed first-round TCR CDR3 RT-PCR. Using its own MiXCR run on the multiplex PCR reads, TCRdb lists one record per CDR3 protein. The sample contains roughly 250,000 distinct CDR3 sequences, approximately 14% of which appear only once. These data come from a study of T cells in Graves' hyperthyroidism and ophthalmopathy. Study-wide results and limits: From stable hyperthyroidism, ophthalmopathy was set apart by a 13 V-J model.

Ahead of any ophthalmopathy symptoms, the blood sample was obtained at the first diagnosis of hyperthyroidism. PBMCs came from 9 to 10 ml fresh peripheral blood. This chain connects TRBV28 to TRBJ2-7; the D is unclear. What was sequenced was blood. The sequence was collected from a woman between 35 and 50 years old with Graves' hyperthyroidism that later progressed to Graves' ophthalmopathy. The CDR3, as DNA: TGTGCCAGCAGGCTGCCAGGCTTGCACGAGCAGTACTTC. Its translation: CASRLPGLHEQYF.